This T cell receptor beta chain was sequenced in a study of control samples from healthy donors and cancer patients. The assay was immunoSEQ multiplex PCR, and TCRdb's table has in-frame clones only and misses some. The table lists some 98,000 clones, about 81% of them singletons. V was trimmed by 5 bases and J by 10 bases, leaving 27 bases between them. CDR3 length equals 18 residues. Looked up from germline, CDR1 is SGHTA and CDR2 is FQGNSA. The V gene is TRBV7-2, the J gene TRBJ1-6; a possible D gene is TRBD1 (5 bases). The specimen sequenced was PBMCs. This sequence was found in a man between 65 and 80 years old with lung cancer. CDR3 sequence reads: CASSEARARLVQGSPLHF. In nucleotides, the CDR3 is TGTGCCAGCAGCGAAGCCCGAGCCCGCCTGGTCCAGGGATCACCCCTCCACTTT.